Below are 19 T cell receptor beta chains sequenced from a single sample in a study of cytomegalovirus exposure and HLA in healthy donors. The PCR had 60 Vbeta and 13 Jbeta primers. The table came from immunoSEQ multiplex PCR; TCRdb's copy has only in-frame clones and leaves some out. The sample has about 57,000 clones; about 83% are singletons. Sequenced: PBMCs. The receptors shown here come from a man aged 25-45 years in good health and CMV-seronegative.

The chain employs TRBV2 and TRBJ1-5; the match to TRBD1 covers 11 bases. The junction had 5 bases not matched to a gene; V was cut back by 5 bases and J by 5 bases. The CDR3 length is 15 residues. In germline, CDR1 is SNHLY, CDR2 FYNNEI. DNA for the CDR3: TGTGCCAGCAGTTGGGACAGGGGGAGCGATCAGCCCCAGCATTTT. This sequence encodes CASSWDRGSDQPQHF.

This chain joins TRBV7-6 and TRBJ2-2, with D possibly TRBD1 on 5 matching bases. The CDR3 loop spans 14 amino acids. Per the germline V gene, CDR1 is SGHVS and CDR2 is FNYEAQ. V lost 6 bases and J lost 3, with 11 bases in between. CDR3 amino acids: CASRQTGDTGELFF. The CDR3 DNA reads as TGTGCCAGCAGACAAACAGGAGACACCGGGGAGCTGTTTTTT.

The chain has TRBV7-9 and TRBJ2-3; weak D call: TRBD2 (6 bases). This CDR3 is 12 amino acids long. Germline lookup yields CDR1 SEHNR and CDR2 FQNEAQ (reference sequence). V was cut by 5 bases and J by 4 bases, with 7 bases left in between. Here the CDR3 reads CASSREADTQYF. The CDR3 DNA reads TGTGCCAGCAGCAGGGAGGCAGATACGCAGTATTTT.

V and J are TRBV10-3 and TRBJ1-5; TRBD1 agrees at 7 bases. This CDR3 contains 13 residues. The J segment lost 1 base and the V segment lost 6 bases, leaving 0 bases of the junction unmatched. Germline V lookup: CDR1 ENHRY, CDR2 SYGVKD. The CDR3 is CAIRDRSNQPQHF. The DNA for the CDR3 is TGTGCCATCAGGGACAGGAGCAATCAGCCCCAGCATTTT.

The rearrangement links TRBV10-3 to TRBJ1-1; possible D gene TRBD1, 6 bases. Germline loops: CDR1 ENHRY, CDR2 SYGVKD. The CDR3 consists of 16 residues. V was clipped by 2 bases and J by 4 bases, with 17 bases between them. CDR3 DNA: TGTGCCATCAGTGAGGCAGCGGGGGCATTGCCCACTGAAGCTTTCTTT. Residues: CAISEAAGALPTEAFF.

The chain has TRBV6-5 and TRBJ1-4; the match to TRBD1 covers 7 bases. This CDR3 has 15 residues. V shed 0 bases and J 7 bases; nucleotides not matched to a gene: 5. CDR1 is MNHEY, CDR2 SVGAGI, per germline. The CDR3 DNA follows: TGTGCCAGCAGTTACTCGCGGCAGGGGGGTGAAAAACTGTTTTTT. It translates to CASSYSRQGGEKLFF.

This chain uses TRBV29-1 with TRBJ2-5, with unresolved D. Trimming stripped 5 bases from V and 2 bases from J, with 6 bases between. The CDR3 spans 11 residues. The V gene's germline CDR1 is SQVTM and CDR2 ANQGSEA. The CDR3 reads CSVLRQETQYF. Written as DNA, the CDR3 is TGCAGCGTTCTCAGGCAAGAGACCCAGTACTTC. Full variable domain (outside the CDR3, taken from reference TRBV29-1 and TRBJ2-5): SAVISQKPSRDICQRGTSLTIQCQVDSQVTMMFWYRQQPGQSLTLIATANQGSEATYESGFVIDKFPISRPNLTFSTLTVSNMSPEDSSIYLCSVLRQETQYFGPGTRLLVL.

The genes are TRBV7-6 and TRBJ2-5; D remains ambiguous. V shed 5 bases and J shed 5 bases, with 9 bases lying between them. Germline V gene sequence: CDR1 SGHVS, CDR2 FNYEAQ. CDR3 length: 12 amino acids. The CDR3 region is CASSRPMETQYF. CDR3 coding DNA: TGTGCCAGCAGCCGCCCTATGGAGACCCAGTACTTC.

The chain combines TRBV25-1 with TRBJ2-7, with TRBD1 matching over 8 bases. The CDR3 is 15 amino acids. V was pared by 2 bases and J by 5 bases, with 8 bases of the junction left unmatched. Germline CDR1 and CDR2: MGHDK and SYGVNS. CDR3 DNA sequence: TGTGCCAGCAGTGAAACCGGACAGGGTAGGGACGAGCAGTACTTC. Encoded protein: CASSETGQGRDEQYF.

This sequence joins TRBV9 and TRBJ2-1, with 13 nucleotides matching TRBD2. Trimming at V came to 4 bases and at J to 8 bases, leaving 15 bases not matched to a gene. This CDR3 region has 18 residues. Germline assignment: CDR1 SGDLS and CDR2 YYNGEE. The CDR3 nucleotides are TGTGCCAGCAGCCATAGTAGGGATACTAGCGGGGGGGTTTATGAGCAGTTCTTC. It is translated as CASSHSRDTSGGVYEQFF.

CDR3 loop: CASSMTPNTEAFF. The CDR3 DNA is TGTGCCAGCAGTATGACACCGAACACTGAAGCTTTCTTT. The chain combines TRBV27 with TRBJ1-1, with D unclear. CDR3 length equals 13 residues. CDR1 and CDR2 (germline): MNHEY, SMNVEV (reference sequence). The ends were cut back, 5 bases at V and 1 base at J, with 8 bases in the middle.

The CDR3 loop reads CASSLRLGSKETQYF. DNA of the CDR3: TGTGCCAGCAGCTTAAGATTGGGTAGCAAAGAGACCCAGTACTTC. The chain is built from TRBV7-7 and TRBJ2-5; D ambiguous. This CDR3 comprises 15 residues. The germline V and J ends were trimmed by 2 bases and 3 bases, with 13 bases remaining between them. Looked up from germline, CDR1 is SSHAT and CDR2 is FNYEAQ (reference sequence).

A single count supports this clone. The chain couples TRBV4-2 to TRBJ2-1; maybe TRBD2 (6 bases). Looked up from germline, CDR1 is LGHNA and CDR2 is YNFKEQ. This CDR3 is 15 amino acids long. The V and J ends lost 0 bases and 4 bases respectively, with 10 bases between them. The CDR3: CASSQEGGLYNEQFF. The CDR3 DNA reads TGTGCCAGCAGCCAAGAGGGAGGCCTTTACAATGAGCAGTTCTTC.

The chain carries TRBV7-9 and TRBJ2-7; unclear D gene. Trimming took off 3 bases at V and 7 bases at J, with 10 bases between the two ends. Germline CDR1 is SEHNR and CDR2 is FQNEAQ (reference sequence). This CDR3 is built from 12 residues. The CDR3 nucleotides are TGTGCCAGCAGCTTCGCAGGTTGGGAGCAGTACTTC. Amino acids: CASSFAGWEQYF.

V gene TRBV5-1 combines with J gene TRBJ2-2; D possibly corresponds to TRBD1 (6 bases). With 4 bases removed from V and 3 bases from J, the gap between germline ends came to 13 bases. Germline V CDR1 and CDR2: SGHRS, YFSETQ. The CDR3 spans 15 residues. The CDR3 sequence is CASSLGQGYTGELFF. Written as DNA, the CDR3 is TGCGCCAGCAGCCTGGGGCAGGGGTACACCGGGGAGCTGTTTTTT.

V is TRBV9 and J is TRBJ2-2; the match to TRBD2 covers 12 bases. Germline V gene data show CDR1 as SGDLS and CDR2 as YYNGEE. The CDR3 contains 18 residues. The trim removed 3 bases at V and 4 bases at J, leaving 10 bases unmatched. Here the CDR3 reads CASSEGLAGGPVTGELFF. The CDR3, as DNA: TGTGCCAGCAGCGAAGGGCTAGCGGGGGGGCCCGTCACCGGGGAGCTGTTTTTT.

The gene calls are TRBV7-2 and TRBJ2-1; possible D gene TRBD1, 5 bases. Looked up from germline, CDR1 is SGHTA and CDR2 is FQGNSA. The V end was cut by 2 bases, the J end by 0 bases, with 11 bases between. There are 16 residues in the CDR3. The chain's CDR3 is CASSLSGQASYNEQFF. The CDR3 nucleotides read TGTGCCAGCAGCTTAAGTGGACAAGCCTCCTACAATGAGCAGTTCTTC.

The chain employs TRBV18 and TRBJ1-1; TRBD1 agrees at 8 bases. The CDR3 sequence is 14 residues long. V gave up 2 bases and J gave up 1 base; unmatched junction bases: 0. Germline V gives CDR1 KGHSH, CDR2 LQKENI. CDR3 bases: TGTGCCAGCTCACCAGGACAGGGGAACACTGAAGCTTTCTTT. As protein: CASSPGQGNTEAFF.

The V call is TRBV7-2, the J call TRBJ2-5, with 7 nucleotides matching TRBD2. This CDR3 comprises 14 residues. Trimming removed 4 bases from V and 2 bases from J; junction bases left unmatched: 4. Germline loops: CDR1 SGHTA, CDR2 FQGNSA. This chain's CDR3 is CASSYMGGQETQYF. In nucleotides, the CDR3 is TGTGCCAGCAGCTATATGGGAGGGCAAGAGACCCAGTACTTC.